This T cell receptor beta chain derives from a study of blood T cell repertoires in COVID-19. Study in general: COVID-19 samples collected from the United States, Italy and Spain covered acute and convalescent phases. T cells, B-cell-depleted T cells, or PBMCs provided the cDNA or gDNA that served as material.

In the original analysis: Reference gene primer amplification gave estimated nucleated cell counts. The repertoire was sequenced with immunoSEQ multiplex PCR; TCRdb's copy has only in-frame clones and lacks some. The V and J calls and clone size come from that table; D and trimming were worked out from the DNA. The table has a few hundred thousand clones, 90% seen once. The CDR3 contains 15 residues. Germline CDR1 reads LNHNV; CDR2 reads YYDKDF (reference sequence). V shed 5 bases and J 5 bases; nucleotides not matched to a gene: 12. During the 2 weeks before they entered the study, exposed participants had met someone with a PCR-confirmed or clinician-diagnosed COVID-19 case.

The clonotype comes from a man under 40 who had been exposed to COVID-19. Material: PBMCs or T cells enriched from blood (not recorded which). The rearrangement uses TRBV15 and TRBJ2-7; 7 bases map to TRBD2. CDR3 nucleotide sequence: TGTGCCACCAGCGGCAGACTAGCCTCCGCCCACGAGCAGTACTTC. Its translation: CATSGRLASAHEQYF. The variable domain in full, with the rest retrieved from reference TRBV15 and TRBJ2-7, is DAMVIQNPRYQVTQFGKPVTLSCSQTLNHNVMYWYQQKSSQAPKLLFHYYDKDFNNEADTPDNFQSRRPNTSFCFLDIRSPGLGDTAMYLCATSGRLASAHEQYFGPGTRLTVT.